The source of this T cell receptor (beta chain) is a study of T cell responses to AZD1222 COVID-19 vaccine (dated by TCRdb to the early 2020s). For the wider study: AZD1222 recipients given second doses at about 4 weeks or at about 12 weeks were pooled, since spike-specific TCR depth and breadth were not found to differ between the two schedules. A total of more than 230 trial participants underwent TCR sequencing, of whom roughly 210 had received two doses of AZD1222 and roughly 26 had received two doses of the MenACWY control vaccine. Trial participants were enrolled by age into subgroups of 18-55, 56-69 and 70-plus years, and about 150, 27 and 61 TCR-sequenced participants, respectively, were included in these subgroups.

Taken with the paper, the label for time point translates to: baseline before first vaccination. The vaccinee samples were drawn from two UK trials, COV001 and COV002, one of which was a single-blind randomized controlled phase 2/3 trial testing AZD1222 (ChAdOx1 nCoV-19) in healthy adults. Trial participant PBMC samples were collected at day 0 and day 28 after the second dose for TCRbeta chain sequencing. Comment on this clone: The antigen it binds to is not known. Per-nucleotide qualities are absent, and no much larger clonotype sits a single base away.

From its cysteine to its phenylalanine, the CDR3 spans 17 amino acids. Only the CDR3 part of the read is kept: 51 bases, read in frame from the first base. Via the germline V gene, CDR1 is MDHEN and CDR2 SYDVKM. Ends trimmed: V by 5 bases, J by 5 bases; bases unmatched to a gene: 10. What the authors observed across the whole study: Because no day 14 peak-response samples were available, repertoires were characterized only after the peak T cell response. After two AZD1222 doses, spike-specific TCR breadth and depth were significantly higher than at day 0 and than in MenACWY recipients. Participants were mostly white British and included more females than males, and it was suggested by the authors that clonal diversity may have been underestimated. Conclusions about previously exposed vaccinees are limited because only a handful of AZD1222 recipients were SARS-CoV-2 seropositive at baseline. Vaccine-associated CD4 TCRs spanned the whole spike protein, with dominant responses in regions 160-218 and 743-854. Nearly half of unique spike-specific TCRs reportedly recognized epitopes outside regions mutated in the B.1.351 and B.1.1.7 variants. In the small 56-69-year group, the increase in depth fell short of significance, most likely because of low power.

The CDR3 regions of human TCRbeta chains were subjected to immunosequencing. The authors processed their data as follows. TCRs in the repertoires were compared against a reference library of SARS-CoV-2-specific TCRs that had been generated with the MIRA antigen-specificity platform. Breadth was defined as the fraction of unique TCRs that were SARS-CoV-2-associated. Depth was defined as the fraction of total T cells that were SARS-CoV-2-associated. Using the MIRA data, each spike-specific TCR was mapped to the spike region that the TCR reacts to and placed in a CD4 or CD8 class. Log10-transformed breadth and depth values were compared by one-way ANOVA with Sidak's multiple comparisons tests. Entries here come from immuneACCESS through TCRdb and include only in-frame sequences with V and J called. Some clones fail to appear in such tables; in the studies checked, an unresolved V gene covers under half of the shortfall, and the cause of the remainder is unknown. V and J calls and clone size come straight from that table; D and trimming were deduced from the DNA. This sample gives 100,000 or so clones in total; about 82% of them show up just once. The ten most abundant clones make up 1.4% of the sample.

The receptor comes from an adult in good health. The sample here was peripheral blood, taken on day 0 of AZD1222 vaccination. The chain joins TRBV28 to TRBJ2-1; 12 nucleotides in the junction match TRBD2. The DNA reads TGTGCCAGCAGTCCTTTGACTAGCGGGAGATATAACAATGAGCAGTTCTTC. The encoded protein is CASSPLTSGRYNNEQFF.